This T cell receptor beta chain was documented in a study of prognosis after radiotherapy for stage I lung cancer. For the study at large: Seven patients presented with squamous cell carcinoma, twelve with adenocarcinoma. Points from the study as a whole: Median unique TCR clones dropped from about 9,200 to 6,500 after stereotactic body radiation therapy. Patients who developed distant metastases had lower Shannon entropy after stereotactic body radiation therapy.

Amplicons of TCR beta CDR3 were generated from genomic DNA by two-round multiplex PCR. Individual primers that were specific to each TRBV and TRBJ gene served in first-round PCR. TCRdb reanalysed the multiplex PCR reads using MiXCR and keeps one entry per CDR3 protein. The table lists about 18,000 distinct CDR3 sequences, roughly 47% of them singletons. Comment on this clonotype: Its target is not known.

V lost 6 bases and J 6 bases, leaving 15 bases between the germline ends. This CDR3 contains 14 residues. The germline CDR1 and CDR2 sequences are MNHEY and SMNVEV (reference sequence). The J gene is TRBJ2-1, the V gene TRBV27; D is uncertain. The sample here was PBMCs, taken before or after stereotactic body radiation therapy (not recorded which). The receptor was isolated from a donor aged 50 or older with non-small cell lung cancer. The CDR3 sequence: CASSRRAGINEQFF. DNA for the CDR3: TGTGCCAGCAGCCGCCGGGCAGGTATCAATGAGCAGTTCTTC.